This TCR beta chain is drawn from a study of blood T cell repertoires in COVID-19 (dated by TCRdb to 2020 to 2021). Study-level background: Samples covering the acute and convalescent phases of COVID-19 were provided by collaborators in the United States, Italy and Spain. Where available, HLA class I and class II types were taken from metadata supplied by the sample provider and were not determined by assay-based typing. Deeply sampled blood TCRbeta repertoires from subjects exposed to, actively infected with, or recovered from COVID-19 were included in the dataset. Sample metadata almost always included a de-identified subject ID, COVID-19 status, age in years and sex. The material from the prospective study consisted of cDNA or gDNA derived from T cells, B-cell-depleted T cells, or PBMCs. The repertoires were released in a freely available public database intended as a resource for research on the immune response to SARS-CoV-2. Samples came from the ongoing ImmuneRACE study (first 160 participants) plus 1,254 subjects from 6 global collaborators.

What the work shows at the level of the full study, not this receptor alone: Clinical and demographic metadata were provided uncurated, with the amount varying by source and participant.

Participants in the prospective study were aged about 18 to 100 years, lived in more than 20 United States geographic areas, and enrolled through a virtual design. In the prospective study, participants were assigned to cohorts based on the clinical history participants reported in a screening survey and a study questionnaire. Recovered participants in ImmuneRACE Cohort 3 were defined as having two consecutive negative NP/OP PCR tests, clearance from a healthcare professional, or resolution of symptoms. In the prospective study, mobile phlebotomists collected whole blood, serum and a nasopharyngeal or oropharyngeal swab from each participant. Over an approximately two-month period, participants in the prospective study had the option of providing additional blood draws and questionnaires. Blood samples from the prospective study were shipped frozen or at room temperature prior to DNA extraction.

The immunoSEQ Assay, a bias-controlled multiplex PCR, was used to amplify TCRbeta CDR3 regions from genomic DNA. From the authors' description of their analysis: Nucleated cell counts per sample were estimated from amplification of reference gene primers within the assay. To quantify the absolute abundance of each unique TCRbeta CDR3 rearrangement, sequence reads were collapsed and filtered. Productive Simpson clonality was computed per sample as the square root of Simpson's diversity index over productive rearrangements. TCRdb re-hosts the immuneACCESS table, in-frame sequences only. Its copies lack some clones; in the studies checked, an unresolved V gene accounts for under half of them, and the cause for the rest is not known. The V and J calls and the clone size are those of that table, but D and trimming were determined from the DNA. Recorded for this sample are approximately 280,000 clones; 85% of them occurred a single time. Of the sample, 2% to 3% falls within the top ten clones.

The germline V gene (reference sequence) specifies SEHNR as CDR1 and FQNEAQ as CDR2. The CDR3 holds 13 amino acids from the cysteine to the phenylalanine. Only the CDR3 DNA is retained, 39 bases long and in frame from the first base. V lost 3 bases and J lost 0 bases; the stretch between them is 5 bases long. With regard to this clone: No antigen is known for it. No base-level quality is on record; no much larger clone is a single base apart.

The sequence is built from TRBV7-9 and TRBJ1-1, with no confidently assigned D gene. The sequenced sample consisted of PBMCs or T cells enriched from blood (not recorded which). The clonotype originates from a woman aged 50 to 60 who had recovered from COVID-19. The nucleotide sequence reads TGTGCCAGCAGCTTCCCGGTGAACACTGAAGCTTTCTTT. This sequence encodes CASSFPVNTEAFF.